Many counts were recorded for the clone carrying this T cell receptor beta chain. The source material, RNA transcripts, was used to amplify TCR beta CDR3 regions. RT-PCR in the first round (using the HTBI primer set) targeted the TCR CDR3. TCRdb used MiXCR to reprocess the multiplex PCR reads, holding one entry per CDR3 protein. The data show some 550,000 distinct CDR3 sequences, around 16% seen once. These data belong to a study of T cells in Graves' hyperthyroidism and ophthalmopathy. Deletions cut 3 bases from V and 2 bases from J, with 9 bases between. The CDR3 is made up of 14 amino acids. The receptor's source is a woman in her forties with Graves' ophthalmopathy. What was sequenced was blood. The chain combines TRBV12-3 or TRBV12-4 with TRBJ2-3; D possibly matches TRBD1 or TRBD2 (5 bases each). CDR3 sequence: CASSFWGYTDTQYF. The CDR3 DNA reads as TGTGCCAGCAGTTTCTGGGGGTACACAGATACGCAGTATTTT.